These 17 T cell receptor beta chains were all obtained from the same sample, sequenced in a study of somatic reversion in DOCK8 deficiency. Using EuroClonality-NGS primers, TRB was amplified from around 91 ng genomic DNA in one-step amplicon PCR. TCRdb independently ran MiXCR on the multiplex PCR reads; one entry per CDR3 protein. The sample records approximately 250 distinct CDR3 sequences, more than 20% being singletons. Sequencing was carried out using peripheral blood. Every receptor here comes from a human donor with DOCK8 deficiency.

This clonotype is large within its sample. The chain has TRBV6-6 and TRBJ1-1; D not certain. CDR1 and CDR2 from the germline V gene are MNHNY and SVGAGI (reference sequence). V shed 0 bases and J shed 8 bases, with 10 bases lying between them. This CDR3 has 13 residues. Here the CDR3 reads CASSYSAQTEAFF. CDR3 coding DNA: TGTGCCAGCAGTTACTCGGCCCAGACCGAAGCTTTCTTT.

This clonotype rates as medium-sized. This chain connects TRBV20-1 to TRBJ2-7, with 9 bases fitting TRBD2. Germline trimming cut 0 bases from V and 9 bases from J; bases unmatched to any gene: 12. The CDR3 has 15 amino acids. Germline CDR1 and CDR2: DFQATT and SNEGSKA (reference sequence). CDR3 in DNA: TGCAGTGCTAGAGAAGCGGGGGGCCACAGAGGAGGGCAGTACTTC. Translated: CSAREAGGHRGGQYF.

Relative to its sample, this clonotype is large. The CDR3 loop reads CATSRQDRANEKLFF. The CDR3 bases are TGTGCCACCAGCAGACAAGACAGGGCTAATGAAAAACTGTTTTTT. The chain is built from TRBV15 and TRBJ1-4; 7 bases match TRBD1. Germline V CDR1 and CDR2: LNHNV, YYDKDF (reference sequence). The CDR3 sequence is 15 residues long. V was clipped by 2 bases and J by 3 bases; unmatched bases: 3.

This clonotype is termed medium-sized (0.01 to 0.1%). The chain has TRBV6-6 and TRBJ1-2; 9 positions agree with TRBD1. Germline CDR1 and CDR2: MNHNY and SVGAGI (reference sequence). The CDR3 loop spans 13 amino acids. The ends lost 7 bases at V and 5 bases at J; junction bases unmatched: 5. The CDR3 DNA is TGTGCCAGCAAACGGGACAGGGATTATGGCTACACCTTC. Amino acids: CASKRDRDYGYTF.

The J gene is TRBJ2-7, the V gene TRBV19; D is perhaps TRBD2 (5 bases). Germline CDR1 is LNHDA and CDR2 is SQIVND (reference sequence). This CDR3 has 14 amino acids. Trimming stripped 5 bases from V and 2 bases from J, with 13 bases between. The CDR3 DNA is TGTGCCAGTAGTGACCTTGGGGAGACCTACGAGCAGTACTTC. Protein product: CASSDLGETYEQYF.

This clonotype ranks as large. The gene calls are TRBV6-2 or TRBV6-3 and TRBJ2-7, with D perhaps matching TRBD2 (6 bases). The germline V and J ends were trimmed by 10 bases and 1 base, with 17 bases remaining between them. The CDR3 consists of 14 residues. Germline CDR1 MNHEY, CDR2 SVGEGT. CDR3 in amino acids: CATGLIAVSYEQYF. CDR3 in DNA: TGTGCCACGGGGCTCATAGCGGTTTCCTACGAGCAGTACTTC.

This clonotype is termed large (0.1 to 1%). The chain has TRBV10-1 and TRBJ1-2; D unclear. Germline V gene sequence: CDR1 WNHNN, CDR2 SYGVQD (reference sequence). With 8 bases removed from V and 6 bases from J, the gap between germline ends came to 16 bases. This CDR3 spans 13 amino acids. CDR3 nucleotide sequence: TGCGCCAGCCCGGTCATCCTCGAGGATGGCTACACCTTC. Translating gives CASPVILEDGYTF.

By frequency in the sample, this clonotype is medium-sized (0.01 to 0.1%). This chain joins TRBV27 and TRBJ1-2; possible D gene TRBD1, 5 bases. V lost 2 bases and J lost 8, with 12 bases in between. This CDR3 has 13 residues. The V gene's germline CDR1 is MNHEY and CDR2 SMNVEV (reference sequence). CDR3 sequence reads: CASSLVPWGGYTF. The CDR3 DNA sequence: TGTGCCAGCAGTTTAGTCCCCTGGGGCGGCTACACCTTC.

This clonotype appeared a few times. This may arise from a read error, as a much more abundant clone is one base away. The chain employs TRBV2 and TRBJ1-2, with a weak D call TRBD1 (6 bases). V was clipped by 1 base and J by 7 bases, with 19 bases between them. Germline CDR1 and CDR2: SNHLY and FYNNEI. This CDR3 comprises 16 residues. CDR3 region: CASSEVPNRVYGGYTF. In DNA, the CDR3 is TGTGCCAGCAGTGAAGTGCCAAACAGGGTATATGGTGGCTACACCTTC. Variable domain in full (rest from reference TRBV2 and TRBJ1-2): EPEVTQTPSHQVTQMGQEVILRCVPISNHLYFYWYRQILGQKVEFLVSFYNNEISEKSEIFDDQFSVERPDGSNFTLKIRSTKLEDSAMYFCASSEVPNRVYGGYTFGSGTRLTVV.

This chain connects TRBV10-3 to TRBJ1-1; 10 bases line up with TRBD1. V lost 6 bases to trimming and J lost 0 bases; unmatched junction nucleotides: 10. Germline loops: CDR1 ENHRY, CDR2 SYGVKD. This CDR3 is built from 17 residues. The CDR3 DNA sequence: TGTGCCATCAGAGGGACAAGACAGGGGGCCATGAACACTGAAGCTTTCTTT. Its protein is CAIRGTRQGAMNTEAFF.

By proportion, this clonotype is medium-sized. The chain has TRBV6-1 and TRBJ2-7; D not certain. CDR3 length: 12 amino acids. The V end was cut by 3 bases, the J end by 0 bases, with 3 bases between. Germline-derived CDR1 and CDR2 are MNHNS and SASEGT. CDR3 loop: CASSDSSYEQYV. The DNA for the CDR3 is TGTGCCAGCAGTGACAGCTCCTACGAGCAGTACGTC.

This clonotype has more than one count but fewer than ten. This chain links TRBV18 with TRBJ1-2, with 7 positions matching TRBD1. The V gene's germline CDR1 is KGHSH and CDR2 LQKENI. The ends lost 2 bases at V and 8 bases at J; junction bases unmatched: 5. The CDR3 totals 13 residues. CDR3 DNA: TGTGCCAGCTCACCAGACAGGGCGGGGGGCTACACCTTC. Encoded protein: CASSPDRAGGYTF. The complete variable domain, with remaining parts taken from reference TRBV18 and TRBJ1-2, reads NAGVMQNPRHLVRRRGQEARLRCSPMKGHSHVYWYRQLPEEGLKFMVYLQKENIIDESGMPKERFSAEFPKEGPSILRIQQVVRGDSAAYFCASSPDRAGGYTFGSGTRLTVV.

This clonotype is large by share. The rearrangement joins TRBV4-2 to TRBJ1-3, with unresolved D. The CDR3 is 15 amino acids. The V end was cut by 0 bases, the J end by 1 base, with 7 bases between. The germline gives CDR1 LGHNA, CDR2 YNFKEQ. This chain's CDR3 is CASSQDELSGNTIYF. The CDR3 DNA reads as TGTGCCAGCAGCCAAGATGAATTATCTGGAAACACCATATATTTT.

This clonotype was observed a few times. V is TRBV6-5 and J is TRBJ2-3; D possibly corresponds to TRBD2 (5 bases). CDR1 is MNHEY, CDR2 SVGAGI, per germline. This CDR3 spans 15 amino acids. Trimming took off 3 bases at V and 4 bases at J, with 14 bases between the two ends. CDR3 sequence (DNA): TGTGCCAGCAGTTATAGTGCGGGTACCGCAGATACGCAGTATTTT. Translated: CASSYSAGTADTQYF.

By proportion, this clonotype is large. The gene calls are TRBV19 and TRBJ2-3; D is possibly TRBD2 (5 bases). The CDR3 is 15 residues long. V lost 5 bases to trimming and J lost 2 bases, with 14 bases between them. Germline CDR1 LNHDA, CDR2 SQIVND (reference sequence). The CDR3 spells CASSELTGNTDTQYF. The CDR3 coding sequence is TGTGCCAGTAGTGAACTTACCGGGAACACAGATACGCAGTATTTT.

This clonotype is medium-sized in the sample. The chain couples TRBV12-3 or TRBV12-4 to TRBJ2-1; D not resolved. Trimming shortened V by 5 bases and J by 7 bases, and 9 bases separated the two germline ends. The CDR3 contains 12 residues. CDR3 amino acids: CASSHGSNEQFF. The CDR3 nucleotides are TGTGCCAGCAGTCACGGTAGTAATGAGCAGTTCTTC.

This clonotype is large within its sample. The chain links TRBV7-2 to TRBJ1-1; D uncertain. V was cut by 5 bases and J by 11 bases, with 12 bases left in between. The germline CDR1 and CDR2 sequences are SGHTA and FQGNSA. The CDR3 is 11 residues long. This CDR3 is CASSMRRSAFF. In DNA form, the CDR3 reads TGTGCCAGCAGCATGAGACGGTCCGCTTTCTTT.